This TCR beta chain derives from a study of shared clonotypes between healthy human individuals (dated by TCRdb to about 2020). Study-level background: Three men and a couple of women, aged 18 to 49 years, made up the cohort. For each donor, three plates each were used for CD4 naive and CD4 memory, two plates were used for CD8 naive, and one plate was used for CD8 memory. Different laboratories and diverse techniques were used to prepare libraries and sequence TCR repertoires, to increase sequencing depth and limit assay-specific biases. To estimate repertoire size and how much clonotype sharing occurs between individuals, the study deeply sequenced the blood TCR repertoires of five healthy adults. Each donor's leukapheresis produced roughly between about 0.8 and 8.9 billion PBMCs. Results and caveats for the whole study, not just this receptor: Incomplete sequencing was indicated by rarefaction of sorted-subset datasets, despite the large sequencing depth. Compared with non-shared clonotypes, clonotypes shared by all four sorted-subset donors had higher generation probabilities. Sampling was limited to blood, and TCR repertoires in tissue likely differ from TCR repertoires in blood. Based on pairwise subsampling, the degree of clonotype sharing among donors was expected to be affected by sequencing depth. Because the study included only a small number of donors, the genetic and exposure-history diversity represented was limited. Larger estimated clonotype richness was generally found for naive subsets than for memory subsets. About 5% of naive CD4, around 3.6% of naive CD8, around 2.3% of memory CD4, and approximately 0.39% of memory CD8 clonotypes were shared across a few donors.

The CDR3 spans 16 residues, from the cysteine through the phenylalanine. The DNA shown is the 48-base CDR3, in frame from base 1. As encoded in the germline V gene, CDR1 is MGHDK while CDR2 is SYGVNS. V is reduced by 4 bases and J by 4 bases, leaving a spacing of 16 bases between them. A note on this clone: No antigen is known for it. No base quality values were provided; no much bigger clone lies one nucleotide off.

Using the deep immunoSEQ assay, multiplex PCR amplified TCR CDR3 regions from genomic DNA. Genomic DNA extracted from each cell subset was distributed evenly over all wells of several immunoSEQ 96-well plates, and each plate served as one replicate. Each replicate PCR for sorted subsets received around 0.2 ug genomic DNA, equal to some 32,000 T cell genomes. The purified libraries were quantified using a Qubit 3.0 fluorometer, sized with a Bioanalyzer 2100, and then quantified again using the KAPA Library Quantification kit. Each immunoSEQ 96-well plate was sequenced on its own single-read 150-cycle Illumina NextSeq 550 flow cell. Under the source paper's analysis protocol: Because the immunoSEQ output included only junctional sequences and no quality scores, the filtering could not be the same as the filtering used for full-length reads. To assign V/J genes and CDR3, sequences were annotated using PyIR, a Python wrapper for IgBLAST v1.9, with IMGT germline references. Any read was removed if the V/J assignment was weak (E-value above 1e-6), the CDR3 was missing, or the read contained stop codons, out-of-frame junctions, or ambiguous translated residues. A V3J clonotype was defined by an identical inferred V gene, J gene, and CDR3 amino acid sequence. The percentage overlap between two repertoires was calculated by dividing the number of shared unique clonotypes by the size of the smaller repertoire. Repertoire richness was assessed with RTK rarefaction, the Chao1 estimator, and Recon v2.1 estimates of unobserved clonotypes. For all TCRbeta clonotypes obtained by the gDNA method from several donors, generation probabilities were computed with OLGA. Held by TCRdb, this immuneACCESS table contains in-frame sequences only and omits some clones. Under half of the omission traces to an unresolved V gene where checked; the cause of the rest is unknown. That table furnishes V, J and clone size, whereas the DNA furnished D and trimming. Here the sample has over 850,000 clones; approximately 80% occur a single time. The top ten clones comprise more than 0.45% of the sample.

Healthy HIV-negative adults with no recently reported acute infections or vaccinations were included as donors. Only Caucasian adults living in Nashville, Tennessee, USA were represented among the donors. CD4+ T cells were enriched by magnetic negative selection; naive cells were then positively selected on CD45RA, and the negative fraction formed the memory subset. Blood was obtained by leukapheresis, after which PBMCs were separated by Ficoll-Histopaque density gradient centrifugation and cryopreserved in liquid nitrogen vapor phase. Analytical flow cytometry was used to check the purity and quantity of each magnetically sorted T cell population. Each sorted fraction had its genomic DNA isolated and then quantified by UV absorbance on a Nanodrop 2000c.

This receptor was identified in a man aged 18 to 35 in good health. Some clones in this sample may be carry-over from other donors' samples. Material: memory CD4+ T cells from PBMCs. Taken with the paper, the label for cell subset or site translates to: CD45RA-negative fraction. The rearranged chain carries TRBV25-1 and TRBJ1-4; a tentative D match to TRBD1 spans 5 bases. The DNA reads as follows: TGTGCCAGCAGTGTTTTGGCGAGCAGGGATAATGAAAAACTGTTTTTT. The encoded protein is CASSVLASRDNEKLFF.